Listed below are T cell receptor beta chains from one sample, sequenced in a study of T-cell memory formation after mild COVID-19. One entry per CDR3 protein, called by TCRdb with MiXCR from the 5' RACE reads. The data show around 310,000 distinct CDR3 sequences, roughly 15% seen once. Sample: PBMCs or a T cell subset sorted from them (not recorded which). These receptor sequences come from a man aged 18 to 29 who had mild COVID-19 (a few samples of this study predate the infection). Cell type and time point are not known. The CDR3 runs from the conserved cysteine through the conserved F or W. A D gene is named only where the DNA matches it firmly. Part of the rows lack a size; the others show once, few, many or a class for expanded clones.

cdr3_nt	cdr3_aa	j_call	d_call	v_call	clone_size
TGCAGTGCTACTCTAGCGGGGGGGGTCGGCCGGGAGCTGTTTTTT	CSATLAGGVGRELFF	TRBJ2-2	TRBD2	TRBV20-1	many
TGTGCCAGCAGTTACACATCACTAGCGGGGGGCTACGCCTTC	CASSYTSLAGGYAF	TRBJ2-1	TRBD2	TRBV6-6	many
TGTGCCAGCAGCCAAGAACCGGGGGGCAGCTACAATGAGCAGTTCTTC	CASSQEPGGSYNEQFF	TRBJ2-1	-	TRBV4-2	-
TGTGCCAGCTCACCACCGAGGCCCTACAATGAGCAGTTCTTC	CASSPPRPYNEQFF	TRBJ2-1	-	TRBV18	few
TGTGCCAGCAGTTACTACAGGGTGGATCAGTTCTTC	CASSYYRVDQFF	TRBJ2-1	-	TRBV6-2/TRBV6-3	-
TGTGCCAGCAGCCGGGGATGGCCGGCTGAAGCTTTCTTT	CASSRGWPAEAFF	TRBJ1-1	-	TRBV3-1	few
TGTGCCAGCAGCTTGGCAAGACGGGCTGAAGCTTTCTTT	CASSLARRAEAFF	TRBJ1-1	-	TRBV5-5	few
TGCGCCAGCAGTCGGACGGATTTCTACGAGCAGTACTTC	CASSRTDFYEQYF	TRBJ2-7	-	TRBV5-1	few
TGTGCCAGCAGCTTAGTTATATCCACCCAGTACTTC	CASSLVISTQYF	TRBJ2-5	-	TRBV11-2	few
TGTGCCAGCAGCGAGCGACGGGGTAACTATGGCTACACCTTC	CASSERRGNYGYTF	TRBJ1-2	-	TRBV7-9	-
TGTGCCAGCAAGCTGGGTCTGGGATCACCCCTCCACTTT	CASKLGLGSPLHF	TRBJ1-6	-	TRBV6-1	few
TGTGCCAGCAGCTTAGATGTGGCCCAGACCAACGAGCAGTTCTTC	CASSLDVAQTNEQFF	TRBJ2-1	-	TRBV11-2	many
TGTGCCAGCAGCTTAGCCTCGGGACGGAGGAACACTGAAGCTTTCTTT	CASSLASGRRNTEAFF	TRBJ1-1	-	TRBV11-2	few
TGCAGCGCCCCAACGACCGCTCAAGAGACCCAGTACTTC	CSAPTTAQETQYF	TRBJ2-5	-	TRBV29-1	few
TGCGCCAGCAGCCAAGGTAGGGCAGGGAGTGTAGTTGAGCAGTTCTTC	CASSQGRAGSVVEQFF	TRBJ2-1	-	TRBV4-1	many
TGTGCCATCAGTGAGTTCCACGGCGTGAACTATGGCTACACCTTC	CAISEFHGVNYGYTF	TRBJ1-2	-	TRBV10-3	-
TGCGCCAGCAGCTTTGGGGCCAGGGAGGCGACCCAGTACTTC	CASSFGAREATQYF	TRBJ2-5	-	TRBV5-1	-
TGTGCCAGCATGGTAGAGGGGTACAATGAGCAGTTCTTC	CASMVEGYNEQFF	TRBJ2-1	-	TRBV13	few
TGTGCCAGCAGCCATTCCCGGACAGGTCGGTATGGCTACACCTTC	CASSHSRTGRYGYTF	TRBJ1-2	TRBD1	TRBV25-1	-
TGCGCCAGCAGCCATGCCAGCGGGGGAGGGAATGAGCAGTTCTTC	CASSHASGGGNEQFF	TRBJ2-1	TRBD2	TRBV4-1	-
TGTGCCAGCAGTTACAGGGGGCTTAGTCAGCCCCAGCATTTT	CASSYRGLSQPQHF	TRBJ1-5	TRBD1	TRBV12-3/TRBV12-4	few
TGTGCCAGTAGGCCGAAGGTGGGGACATATCTTCAGCCCCAGCATTTT	CASRPKVGTYLQPQHF	TRBJ1-5	-	TRBV19	-
TGTGCCAGTAGTATAGGGACAGGGCCTCAGCCCCAGCATTTT	CASSIGTGPQPQHF	TRBJ1-5	TRBD1	TRBV19	-
TGTGCCAGCAGCCATGGCGGGACCACTGGGTATGAGCAGTTCTTC	CASSHGGTTGYEQFF	TRBJ2-1	-	TRBV11-2	few
TGCGCCAGCAGCCCTCGACAGGGGGAAAGTTGGACTGAAGCTTTCTTT	CASSPRQGESWTEAFF	TRBJ1-1	TRBD1	TRBV5-1	-
TGCGCCAGCAGCCTTGACACCTATGGCTACACCTTC	CASSLDTYGYTF	TRBJ1-2	-	TRBV5-1	many
TGCGCCAGCAGCCTTACAGGGGCTCGGGGCTACACCTTC	CASSLTGARGYTF	TRBJ1-2	TRBD1	TRBV5-1	-
TGTGCCAGCAGCTGGGGAGGACAGGGGTCGCCCGGAAACACCATATATTTT	CASSWGGQGSPGNTIYF	TRBJ1-3	TRBD1	TRBV7-9	few
TGTGCCACCATGGAGAATGGCGAGCAGTTCTTC	CATMENGEQFF	TRBJ2-1	-	TRBV24-1	-
TGTGCCAGCAACCCTAGCGGGGGGGATACTGAGCAGTTCTTC	CASNPSGGDTEQFF	TRBJ2-1	TRBD2	TRBV7-2	few
TGTGCCAGCAGCGAACACGCGGGCACAGATACGCAGTATTTT	CASSEHAGTDTQYF	TRBJ2-3	-	TRBV7-6	-
TGCGCCAGCAGTGATGGGGGATCCTACAATGAGCAGTTCTTC	CASSDGGSYNEQFF	TRBJ2-1	-	TRBV10-1	-
TGTGCCAGCAGCGCACCTAGCGGGGGAAAGAATGAGCAGTTCTTC	CASSAPSGGKNEQFF	TRBJ2-1	TRBD2	TRBV5-5	few
TGCGCCAGCAGGGGGATTAATCTTTATGGCTACACCTTC	CASRGINLYGYTF	TRBJ1-2	-	TRBV10-2	few
TGTGCCAGCTCACCAAGGGGGACAGGGGACACTGAAGCTTTCTTT	CASSPRGTGDTEAFF	TRBJ1-1	TRBD1	TRBV18	many
TGTGCCAGCAGCCCCCGGACAGGGAAATTTGTTCGAGATACGCAGTATTTT	CASSPRTGKFVRDTQYF	TRBJ2-3	TRBD1	TRBV7-9	-
TGTGCCAGCAGCTTAGATTCGTCCCCCTTTGGGTCCGATACGCAGTATTTT	CASSLDSSPFGSDTQYF	TRBJ2-3	-	TRBV11-2	few
TGTGCCAGCAGCCCCGGGGTGGGACAGACGAACACCGGGGAGCTGTTTTTT	CASSPGVGQTNTGELFF	TRBJ2-2	TRBD1	TRBV11-2	few
TGTGCCAGCAGTTACGGGGGACCCAGCAATTACGAGCAGTACTTC	CASSYGGPSNYEQYF	TRBJ2-7	-	TRBV6-5	-
TGTGCCACCAGCAGAGATCTAGGAGGGAACACCGGGGAGCTGTTTTTT	CATSRDLGGNTGELFF	TRBJ2-2	-	TRBV15	few
TGCGCCAGCAGCCGAACTTTAGATCAGCCCCAGCATTTT	CASSRTLDQPQHF	TRBJ1-5	-	TRBV4-1	-
TGTGCCAGCAGCTTCTCCCTAGCCGGTACGCAGTATTTT	CASSFSLAGTQYF	TRBJ2-3	-	TRBV7-6	-
TGCGCCAGCAGCCAAGACGGGACTAGCGACACAGATACGCAGTATTTT	CASSQDGTSDTDTQYF	TRBJ2-3	TRBD2	TRBV4-3	many
TGTGCCAGCAGCTCCCGGGACAGGGAGTACAATGAGCAGTTCTTC	CASSSRDREYNEQFF	TRBJ2-1	TRBD1	TRBV3-1	few
TGTGCCAGCAGTTTAGCCGGCCGCTACACCTTC	CASSLAGRYTF	TRBJ1-2	-	TRBV12-3/TRBV12-4	-
TGTGCCAGCAGCTTAGCAGGGGGAAGCACTGAAGCTTTCTTT	CASSLAGGSTEAFF	TRBJ1-1	TRBD1	TRBV5-1	many
TGCAGTGCTGGAGAATTCAGGGGTGAAAAACTGTTTTTT	CSAGEFRGEKLFF	TRBJ1-4	-	TRBV20-1	-
TGTGCCAGCAGCCAAGGCTTGGGCGGCGAGCAGTACTTC	CASSQGLGGEQYF	TRBJ2-7	-	TRBV14	few
TGTGCCAGCAGCTTAAGCGGTGGCGAACCGGGGGGGCAGTACTTC	CASSLSGGEPGGQYF	TRBJ2-7	TRBD2	TRBV7-3	few
TGTGCTAGTGGTTTAGACGGGGGGACGAACACCGGGGAGCTGTTTTTT	CASGLDGGTNTGELFF	TRBJ2-2	TRBD2	TRBV12-5	few
TGTGCCACCAGTGGGGAGTCCGGGGGGGCGGAAGATACGCAGTATTTT	CATSGESGGAEDTQYF	TRBJ2-3	TRBD2	TRBV24-1	many
TGTGCCAGCAGCCAGGGACTGGAGGGGACTGAAGCTTTCTTT	CASSQGLEGTEAFF	TRBJ1-1	-	TRBV4-2	-